The T cell receptor beta chain under discussion was sequenced for a study of CD8+ T cells in alopecia areata. Findings and limits, study-wide: Patients shared TCRs less clearly than mice did, possibly owing to HLA.

As concerns this clone: The target antigen is unknown.

The sequencing template was cDNA reverse transcribed from extracted RNA. Here immunoSEQ multiplex PCR was the method, and the copy in TCRdb shows in-frame clones only, minus some. The repertoire holds 130,000 to 150,000 clones, with approximately 50% as singletons. The CDR3 is 17 amino acids. With 4 bases clipped from V and 9 bases from J, the junction kept 21 bases outside the gene matches. From germline, CDR1 is SEHNR and CDR2 FQNEAQ (reference sequence). Sequences were derived from CD4+ T cells sorted from blood, sampled at week 0. The sequence derives from a human donor with alopecia areata. V and J are TRBV7-9 and TRBJ2-7; TRBD1 agrees at 7 bases. CDR3 DNA: TGTGCCAGCAGCTCCAAACCGGGACAGAGTTCTGCTACCGGGCAGTACTTC. It specifies CASSSKPGQSSATGQYF.